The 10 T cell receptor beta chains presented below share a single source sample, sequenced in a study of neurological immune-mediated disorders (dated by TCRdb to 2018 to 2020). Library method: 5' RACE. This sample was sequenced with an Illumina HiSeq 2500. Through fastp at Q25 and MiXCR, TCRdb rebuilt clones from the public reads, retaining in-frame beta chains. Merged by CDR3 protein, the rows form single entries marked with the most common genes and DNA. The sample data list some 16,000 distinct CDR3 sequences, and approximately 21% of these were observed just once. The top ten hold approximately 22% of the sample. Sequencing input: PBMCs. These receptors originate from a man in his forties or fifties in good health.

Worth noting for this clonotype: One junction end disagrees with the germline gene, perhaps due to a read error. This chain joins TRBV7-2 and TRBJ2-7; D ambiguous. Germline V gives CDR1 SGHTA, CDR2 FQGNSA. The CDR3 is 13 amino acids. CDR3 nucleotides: TGTGCCAGCAGCCCCGCAAGTTACACCGAGCAATACTTC. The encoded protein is CASSPASYTEQYF. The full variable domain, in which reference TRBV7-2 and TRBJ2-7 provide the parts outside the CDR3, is GAGVSQSPSNKVTEKGKDVELRCDPISGHTALYWYRQSLGQGLEFLIYFQGNSAPDKSGLPSDRFSAERTGGSVSTLTIQRTQQEDSAVYLCASSPASYTEQYFGPGTRLTVT.

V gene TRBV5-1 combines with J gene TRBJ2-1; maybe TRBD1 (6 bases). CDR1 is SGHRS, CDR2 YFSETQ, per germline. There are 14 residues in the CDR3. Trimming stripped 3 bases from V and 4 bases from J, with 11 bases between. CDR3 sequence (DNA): TGCGCCAGCAGCTACAGCCAGGGGTACAATGAGCAGTTCTTC. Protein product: CASSYSQGYNEQFF.

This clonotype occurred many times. The CDR3 here is CASSYFAGNEQYF. In DNA, the CDR3 is TGTGCCAGCAGTTATTTCGCAGGGAATGAGCAGTACTTC. The gene calls are TRBV6-5 and TRBJ2-7, with a weak D call TRBD1 (5 bases). Trimming stripped 3 bases from V and 7 bases from J, with 13 bases between. This CDR3 is 13 amino acids long. The germline CDR1 and CDR2 sequences are MNHEY and SVGAGI.

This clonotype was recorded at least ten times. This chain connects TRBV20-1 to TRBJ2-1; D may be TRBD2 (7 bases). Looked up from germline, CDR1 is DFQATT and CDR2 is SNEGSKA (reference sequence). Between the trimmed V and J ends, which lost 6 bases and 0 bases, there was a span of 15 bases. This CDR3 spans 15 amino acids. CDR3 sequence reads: CSATGGASSYNEQFF. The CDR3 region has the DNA TGCAGTGCAACGGGGGGCGCGAGCTCCTACAATGAGCAGTTCTTC.

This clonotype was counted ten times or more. Written as DNA, the CDR3 is TGCAGCGTTGACCCCGGGCCAGGGACCCAGTACTTC. Translated: CSVDPGPGTQYF. V is TRBV29-1 and J is TRBJ2-5, with D unclear. CDR1 is SQVTM, CDR2 ANQGSEA, per germline. The CDR3 covers 12 residues. Trimming cost V 3 bases and J 7 bases, with 12 bases left between them.

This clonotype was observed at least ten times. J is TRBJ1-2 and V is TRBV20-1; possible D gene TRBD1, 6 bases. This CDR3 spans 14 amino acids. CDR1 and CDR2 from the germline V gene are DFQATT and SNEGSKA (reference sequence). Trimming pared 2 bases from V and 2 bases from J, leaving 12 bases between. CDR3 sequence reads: CSARRDTQNYGYTF. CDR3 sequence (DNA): TGCAGTGCTAGACGGGACACACAAAACTATGGCTACACCTTC.

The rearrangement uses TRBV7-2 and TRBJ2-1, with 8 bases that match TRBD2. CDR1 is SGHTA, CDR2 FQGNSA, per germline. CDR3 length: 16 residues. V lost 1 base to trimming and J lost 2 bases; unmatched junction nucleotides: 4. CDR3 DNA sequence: TGTGCCAGCAGCTTAGTTAGCGGGATTACCTACAATGAGCAGTTCTTC. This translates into CASSLVSGITYNEQFF.

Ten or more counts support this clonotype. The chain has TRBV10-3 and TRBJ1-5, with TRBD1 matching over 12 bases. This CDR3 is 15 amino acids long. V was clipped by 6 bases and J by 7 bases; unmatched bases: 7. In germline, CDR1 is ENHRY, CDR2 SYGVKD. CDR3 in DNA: TGTGCCATCAGGCCGGGACAGGGGGCGGGACAGCCCCAGCATTTT. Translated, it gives CAIRPGQGAGQPQHF.

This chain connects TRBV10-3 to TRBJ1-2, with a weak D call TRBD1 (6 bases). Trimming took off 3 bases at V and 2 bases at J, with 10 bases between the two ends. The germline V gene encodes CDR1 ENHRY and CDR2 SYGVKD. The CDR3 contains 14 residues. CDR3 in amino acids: CAISEARGNYGYTF. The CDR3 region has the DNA TGTGCCATCAGTGAAGCCAGGGGAAACTATGGCTACACCTTC.

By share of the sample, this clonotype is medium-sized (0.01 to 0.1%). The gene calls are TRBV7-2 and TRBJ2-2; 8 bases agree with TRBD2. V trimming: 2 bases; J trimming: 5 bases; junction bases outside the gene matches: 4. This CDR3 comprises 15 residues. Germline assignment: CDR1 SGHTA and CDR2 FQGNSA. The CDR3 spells CASSLTGGGTGELFF. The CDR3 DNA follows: TGTGCCAGCAGCTTAACGGGAGGGGGAACCGGGGAGCTGTTTTTT.